Listed here are 32 T cell receptor beta chains from one sample, sequenced in a study of cytomegalovirus exposure and HLA in healthy donors. 60 Vbeta and 13 Jbeta primers were used in PCR. Method: immunoSEQ multiplex PCR; TCRdb's copy keeps in-frame clones and lacks some. The sample lists about 110,000 clones, nearly 75% occurring once. Specimen: PBMCs. The receptors were gathered from a man aged 25-40 years in good health and CMV-seropositive.

The chain couples TRBV10-1 to TRBJ1-1; weak D call: TRBD1 (6 bases). From germline, CDR1 is WNHNN and CDR2 SYGVQD (reference sequence). CDR3 length: 15 residues. The V gene lost 5 bases and the J gene lost 0 bases, with 13 bases spanning the gap. As DNA, the CDR3 is TGCGCCAGCAGTCCGACAGGCGTGATGAACACTGAAGCTTTCTTT. Translated, it gives CASSPTGVMNTEAFF.

The rearrangement joins TRBV7-2 to TRBJ2-2; D is unclear. The CDR3 has 13 amino acids. Trimming removed 1 base at V and 6 bases at J, with 6 bases between. The germline CDR1 and CDR2 sequences are SGHTA and FQGNSA. For the CDR3, the DNA is TGTGCCAGCAGCTTAGATACAGCCGGGGAGCTGTTTTTT. Amino acids: CASSLDTAGELFF.

In this sample, this clone turned up once. The chain employs TRBV7-6 and TRBJ1-2, with D tentatively TRBD1 (6 bases). Germline CDR1 reads SGHVS; CDR2 reads FNYEAQ. The ends were cut back, 5 bases at V and 5 bases at J, with 24 bases in the middle. The CDR3 is made up of 17 amino acids. The CDR3 coding sequence is TGTGCCAGCAGCGACGACGGGCAGGGAGGGGGGGGATATGGCTACACCTTC. This encodes CASSDDGQGGGGYGYTF. Full variable domain (remainder filled in from reference TRBV7-6 and TRBJ1-2): GAGVSQSPRYKVTKRGQDVALRCDPISGHVSLYWYRQALGQGPEFLTYFNYEAQQDKSGLPNDRFSAERPEGSISTLTIQRTEQRDSAMYRCASSDDGQGGGGYGYTFGSGTRLTVV.

The V gene is TRBV5-1, the J gene TRBJ2-3; 9 bases agree with TRBD1. After removal of 2 bases from V and 5 bases from J, the junction contained 6 bases not matched to a gene. The CDR3 totals 15 residues. Germline-derived CDR1 and CDR2 are SGHRS and YFSETQ. In nucleotides, the CDR3 is TGCGCCAGCAGCTTACAGGGGGCGCATCAAGATACGCAGTATTTT. It codes for CASSLQGAHQDTQYF.

The V gene is TRBV10-3, the J gene TRBJ1-5; D uncertain. Germline CDR1 is ENHRY and CDR2 is SYGVKD. The CDR3 length is 13 residues. CDR3 region: CGTRADSNQPQHF. CDR3 in DNA: TGTGGTACGAGGGCAGATAGCAATCAGCCCCAGCATTTT.

The CDR3: CARGAGSNTGELFF. CDR3 bases: TGTGCCAGGGGAGCGGGGTCGAACACCGGGGAGCTGTTTTTT. The genes are TRBV7-9 and TRBJ2-2, with 7 bases lining up with TRBD2. V lost 9 bases to trimming and J lost 0 bases; unmatched junction nucleotides: 4. Germline V lookup: CDR1 SEHNR, CDR2 FQNEAQ (reference sequence). The CDR3 loop spans 14 amino acids.

This clone was counted only a few times. J is TRBJ2-7 and V is TRBV5-4; TRBD2 matches at 8 bases. Germline V lookup: CDR1 SGHNT, CDR2 YYREEE (reference sequence). The CDR3 sequence is 14 residues long. Trimming removed 2 bases from V and 3 bases from J; junction bases left unmatched: 4. CDR3 DNA: TGTGCCAGCAGCTTTGGGAGCGGGGGCTACGAGCAGTACTTC. This translates into CASSFGSGGYEQYF.

The chain's CDR3 is CASSSPGTEGEYGYTF. CDR3 DNA: TGTGCCAGCAGCTCACCCGGGACAGAGGGAGAATATGGCTACACCTTC. The V and J genes are TRBV11-3 and TRBJ1-2; 7 bases match TRBD1. The V gene end was trimmed by 4 bases and the J gene end by 5 bases; junction bases not matched to a gene: 13. The CDR3 has 16 amino acids. Germline loops: CDR1 SGHNT, CDR2 YENEEA.

The chain is built from TRBV7-9 and TRBJ1-2; D is ambiguous. V was shortened by 1 base and J by 2 bases, with 8 bases between the two germline ends. Germline CDR1 reads SEHNR; CDR2 reads FQNEAQ (reference sequence). The CDR3 runs 14 residues. CDR3 amino acids: CASSLVEGNYGYTF. CDR3 bases: TGTGCCAGCAGCTTAGTAGAGGGAAACTATGGCTACACCTTC.

V gene TRBV18 combines with J gene TRBJ1-6; 7 bases fit TRBD1. V was clipped by 5 bases and J by 7 bases; unmatched bases: 2. Germline CDR1 reads KGHSH; CDR2 reads LQKENI. The CDR3 runs 13 residues. CDR3 sequence reads: CASSGQENSPLHF. CDR3 in DNA: TGTGCCAGCTCAGGACAGGAAAATTCACCCCTCCACTTT.

The genes are TRBV4-1 and TRBJ2-7, with 11 bases identical to TRBD1. Germline-derived CDR1 and CDR2 are MGHRA and YSYEKL. The CDR3 spans 15 residues. The J segment lost 6 bases and the V segment lost 2 bases, leaving 6 bases of the junction unmatched. CDR3: CASSQSGTGGGEQYF. Written as DNA, the CDR3 is TGCGCCAGCAGCCAATCCGGGACAGGGGGAGGCGAGCAGTACTTC.

V gene TRBV29-1 combines with J gene TRBJ1-1; TRBD1 agrees at 7 bases. V lost 7 bases and J lost 6; bases outside the gene matches: 8. Germline V gene sequence: CDR1 SQVTM, CDR2 ANQGSEA. The CDR3 totals 12 residues. The CDR3 DNA reads TGCAGCGCCAACAGGGGAGGCCCTGAAGCTTTCTTT. It is translated as CSANRGGPEAFF.

To note about this clone: Other DNA sequences in this specimen translate into the identical CDR3. The V gene is TRBV13, the J gene TRBJ2-3; TRBD1 aligns across 8 bases. J gave up 2 bases and V 5 bases, and 9 bases lay outside the gene matches. The CDR3 is 16 residues long. Germline V CDR1 and CDR2: PRHDT, FYEKMQ (reference sequence). This CDR3 reads CASSLAGQGYTDTQYF. CDR3 nucleotides: TGTGCCAGCAGCCTCGCCGGACAGGGCTACACAGATACGCAGTATTTT.

The chain combines TRBV30 with TRBJ2-3, with a weak D call TRBD1 (5 bases). Germline loops: CDR1 GTSNPN, CDR2 SVGIG (reference sequence). V lost 5 bases and J lost 8, with 11 bases in between. The CDR3 contains 11 residues. DNA of the CDR3: TGTGCCTGGGGAACAGGTTCTACGCAGTATTTT. Its translation is CAWGTGSTQYF.

A single count supports this clone. The gene calls are TRBV7-9 and TRBJ1-5; TRBD1 aligns across 7 bases. The germline gives CDR1 SEHNR, CDR2 FQNEAQ (reference sequence). The V gene end was trimmed by 5 bases and the J gene end by 0 bases; junction bases not matched to a gene: 4. The CDR3 has 15 amino acids. CDR3 residues: CASSQTGNSNQPQHF. The CDR3 nucleotides read TGTGCCAGCAGCCAGACAGGGAATAGCAATCAGCCCCAGCATTTT.

This CDR3 is CASSLWAGLQETQYF. The CDR3 DNA is TGCGCCAGCAGCCTATGGGCAGGGCTACAAGAGACCCAGTACTTC. V gene TRBV5-1 combines with J gene TRBJ2-5, with D possibly TRBD1 on 5 matching bases. Germline V gene lookup returns CDR1 SGHRS and CDR2 YFSETQ. The CDR3 is 15 amino acids. Trimming removed 4 bases from V and 2 bases from J, with 15 bases in between.

The V gene is TRBV5-1, the J gene TRBJ1-5, with 7 bases lining up with TRBD1. Germline trimming cut 4 bases from V and 5 bases from J; bases unmatched to any gene: 6. Germline CDR1 is SGHRS and CDR2 is YFSETQ. The CDR3 is 14 amino acids. CDR3 DNA: TGCGCCAGCAGCCCCGACAGGGTGGATCAGCCCCAGCATTTT. Its protein is CASSPDRVDQPQHF.

This clone was seen a handful of times. The chain uses TRBV11-2 and TRBJ2-1; maybe TRBD2 (5 bases). Germline V gives CDR1 SGHAT, CDR2 FQNNGV. The CDR3 has 14 amino acids. Deletions cut 6 bases from V and 4 bases from J, with 13 bases between. Here the CDR3 DNA reads TGTGCCAGCAGTTCGGGAATAGGGTACAATGAGCAGTTCTTC. It specifies CASSSGIGYNEQFF.

This clone was counted a few times. The J gene is TRBJ1-6, the V gene TRBV4-3; 7 bases agree with TRBD1. This CDR3 region has 18 residues. CDR1 is LGHNA, CDR2 YSLEER, per germline. Unmatched junction bases numbered 12, after V lost 2 bases and J lost 5 bases. CDR3 DNA: TGCGCCAGCAGCCAATCCTTGGCAGGGACAGCAAATAATTCACCCCTCCACTTT. Amino acid sequence: CASSQSLAGTANNSPLHF.

The V call is TRBV6-5, the J call TRBJ1-2; D remains unclear. This CDR3 has 14 amino acids. Trimming stripped 4 bases from V and 1 base from J, with 10 bases between. Germline V gives CDR1 MNHEY, CDR2 SVGAGI. The CDR3 sequence: CASSSPTNNYGYTF. The CDR3 nucleotides are TGTGCCAGCAGTTCCCCCACAAATAACTATGGCTACACCTTC.

V and J are TRBV10-3 and TRBJ2-7, with 10 bases matching TRBD1. CDR3 size: 14 residues. The V gene end was trimmed by 6 bases and the J gene end by 3 bases; junction bases not matched to a gene: 5. CDR1 is ENHRY, CDR2 SYGVKD, per germline. CDR3 residues: CAISRDRGNYEQYF. The CDR3 nucleotides are TGTGCCATCAGCCGGGACAGGGGAAACTACGAGCAGTACTTC.

J is TRBJ1-5 and V is TRBV28, with 8 bases aligning to TRBD1. The CDR3 sequence is 16 residues long. The V gene end was trimmed by 4 bases and the J gene end by 3 bases; junction bases not matched to a gene: 8. From germline, CDR1 is MDHEN and CDR2 SYDVKM. The CDR3 loop is CASSSQTGVNNQPQHF. CDR3 bases: TGTGCCAGCAGTTCCCAGACAGGGGTAAACAATCAGCCCCAGCATTTT.

The V and J genes are TRBV5-4 and TRBJ2-1, with 15 bases identical to TRBD2. Germline V gene data show CDR1 as SGHNT and CDR2 as YYREEE (reference sequence). CDR3 size: 17 residues. V lost 4 bases, J lost 8 bases, and 10 bases stayed unmatched. The CDR3 DNA follows: TGTGCCAGCAGCCTGGGGACTAGCGGGGGGTCTGGCGATGAGCAGTTCTTC. Its protein product is CASSLGTSGGSGDEQFF.

This clone was seen only a few times. The chain is built from TRBV6-1 and TRBJ1-5; the match to TRBD1 covers 8 bases. The CDR3 consists of 14 residues. The trim removed 6 bases at V and 6 bases at J, leaving 7 bases unmatched. Germline V CDR1 and CDR2: MNHNS, SASEGT. CDR3 nucleotides: TGTGCCAGCAGCCCGGACAGGGTGGGTCAGCCCCAGCATTTT. This gives the protein CASSPDRVGQPQHF.

The chain recombines TRBV5-4 with TRBJ2-7, with 8 nucleotides matching TRBD1. CDR1 is SGHNT, CDR2 YYREEE, per germline (reference sequence). Germline trimming cut 4 bases from V and 0 bases from J; bases unmatched to any gene: 6. CDR3 length: 15 amino acids. The CDR3 coding sequence is TGTGCCAGCAGCCACCTACAGGGGGGCTCCTACGAGCAGTACTTC. Protein product: CASSHLQGGSYEQYF.

The chain is built from TRBV28 and TRBJ1-1, with D perhaps TRBD1 (6 bases). The CDR3 consists of 14 residues. Trimming cost V 5 bases and J 1 base, with 11 bases left between them. Germline V gives CDR1 MDHEN, CDR2 SYDVKM. CDR3 loop: CASSPGGRNTEAFF. DNA for the CDR3: TGTGCCAGCAGTCCGGGGGGCAGGAACACTGAAGCTTTCTTT.

The chain couples TRBV5-1 to TRBJ2-7; D uncertain. CDR1 and CDR2 from the germline V gene are SGHRS and YFSETQ. Trimming removed 2 bases at V and 0 bases at J, with 9 bases between. The CDR3 loop spans 14 amino acids. CDR3 sequence (DNA): TGCGCCAGCAGCTTTGACAACTCCTCCTACGAGCAGTACTTC. This translates into CASSFDNSSYEQYF.

V and J are TRBV19 and TRBJ2-7; the D gene is possibly TRBD1 (6 bases). The CDR3 runs 14 residues. With 1 base removed from V and 2 bases from J, the gap between germline ends came to 9 bases. From germline, CDR1 is LNHDA and CDR2 SQIVND (reference sequence). The CDR3 DNA reads TGTGCCAGTAGTATAGGGGGGCTAACCTACGAGCAGTACTTC. Residues: CASSIGGLTYEQYF. Combining the CDR3 with reference TRBV19 and TRBJ2-7 gives the whole variable domain DGGITQSPKYLFRKEGQNVTLSCEQNLNHDAMYWYRQDPGQGLRLIYYSQIVNDFQKGDIAEGYSVSREKKESFPLTVTSAQKNPTAFYLCASSIGGLTYEQYFGPGTRLTVT.

The V call is TRBV28, the J call TRBJ2-2, with TRBD1 as a possible D gene (5 bases). The CDR3 contains 12 residues. Germline V gene data show CDR1 as MDHEN and CDR2 as SYDVKM. The V and J ends lost 6 bases and 6 bases respectively, with 8 bases between them. CDR3 sequence reads: CASSEGAGELFF. The CDR3 coding sequence is TGTGCCAGCAGCGAAGGGGCCGGGGAGCTGTTTTTT.

The chain carries TRBV2 and TRBJ2-5, with TRBD1 matching over 9 bases. The J segment lost 6 bases and the V segment lost 8 bases, leaving 7 bases of the junction unmatched. The germline V gene has CDR1 SNHLY and CDR2 FYNNEI. The CDR3 has 13 residues. The CDR3 region has the DNA TGTGCCAGCGTCACAGGGGGCGGGCAGACCCAGTACTTC. Residues: CASVTGGGQTQYF.

The chain recombines TRBV9 with TRBJ2-3; D might be TRBD1 (6 bases). Germline CDR1 reads SGDLS; CDR2 reads YYNGEE. The germline V and J ends were trimmed by 3 bases and 4 bases, with 12 bases remaining between them. The CDR3 length is 14 residues. DNA for the CDR3: TGTGCCAGCAGCGGGCGGACAGTCTCAGATACGCAGTATTTT. Translation gives CASSGRTVSDTQYF.

This clone has only a few counts. Written as DNA, the CDR3 is TGCAGCGTTGGCGACAGGGTCGAGCAGTACTTC. Protein sequence: CSVGDRVEQYF. The J gene is TRBJ2-7, the V gene TRBV29-1; TRBD1 aligns across 7 bases. Germline lookup yields CDR1 SQVTM and CDR2 ANQGSEA. The CDR3 is 11 amino acids. J lost 6 bases, V lost 4 bases, and 3 bases had no gene match.